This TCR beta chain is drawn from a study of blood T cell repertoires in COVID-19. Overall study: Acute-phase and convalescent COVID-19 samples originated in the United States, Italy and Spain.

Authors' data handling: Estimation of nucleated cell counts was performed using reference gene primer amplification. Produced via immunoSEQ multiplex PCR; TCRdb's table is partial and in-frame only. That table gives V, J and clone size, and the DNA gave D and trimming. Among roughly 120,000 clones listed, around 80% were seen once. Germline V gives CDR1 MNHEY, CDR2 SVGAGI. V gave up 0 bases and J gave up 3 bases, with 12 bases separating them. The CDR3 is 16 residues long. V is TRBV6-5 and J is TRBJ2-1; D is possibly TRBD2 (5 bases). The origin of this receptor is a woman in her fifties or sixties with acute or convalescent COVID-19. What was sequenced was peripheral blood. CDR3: CASSYSSVLVYNEQFF. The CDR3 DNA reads TGTGCCAGCAGTTACTCTAGCGTTCTGGTCTACAATGAGCAGTTCTTC.